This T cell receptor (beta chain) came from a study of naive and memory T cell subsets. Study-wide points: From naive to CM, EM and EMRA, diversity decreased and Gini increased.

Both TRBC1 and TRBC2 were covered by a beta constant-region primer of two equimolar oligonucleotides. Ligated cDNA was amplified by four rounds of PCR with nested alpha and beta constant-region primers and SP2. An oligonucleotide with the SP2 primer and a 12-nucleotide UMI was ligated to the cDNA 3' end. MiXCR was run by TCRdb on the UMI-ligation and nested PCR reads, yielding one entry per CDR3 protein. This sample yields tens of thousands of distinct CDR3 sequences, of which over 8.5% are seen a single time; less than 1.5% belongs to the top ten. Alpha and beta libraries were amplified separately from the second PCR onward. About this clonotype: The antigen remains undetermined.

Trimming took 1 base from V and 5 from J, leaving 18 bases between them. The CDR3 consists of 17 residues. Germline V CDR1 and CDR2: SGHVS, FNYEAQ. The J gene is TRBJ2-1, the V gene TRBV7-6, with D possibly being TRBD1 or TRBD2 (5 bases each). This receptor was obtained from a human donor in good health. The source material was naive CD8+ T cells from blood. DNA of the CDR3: TGTGCCAGCAGCTTAGACCCGGGACCCAGAGCTAACAATGAGCAGTTCTTC. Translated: CASSLDPGPRANNEQFF.